This T cell receptor beta chain originates from a study of cytomegalovirus exposure and HLA in healthy donors. Findings and limits, study-wide: Most subjects' HLA-A and HLA-B alleles were reportedly predicted from TCR beta sequences.

PCR was performed using 60 Vbeta and 13 Jbeta primers. Sequencing used immunoSEQ multiplex PCR; TCRdb keeps in-frame clones, though not all of them. The sample lists some 200,000 clones; 82% were seen once. The CDR3 has 14 residues. CDR1 SGHDT and CDR2 YYEEEE come from the germline V gene. On this clone: Its matching antigen is unknown.

This sequence originates from a woman between 18 and 30 years old in good health and CMV-seronegative. The chain links TRBV5-6 to TRBJ2-5, with unresolved D. The closer fit of TRBJ2-7 to the DNA end suggests the J call may be wrong. The sample was PBMCs. CDR3 region: CASSSLTGPYEQYF. CDR3 sequence (DNA): TGTGCCAGCAGCAGCCTTACTGGGCCCTACGAGCAGTACTTC.